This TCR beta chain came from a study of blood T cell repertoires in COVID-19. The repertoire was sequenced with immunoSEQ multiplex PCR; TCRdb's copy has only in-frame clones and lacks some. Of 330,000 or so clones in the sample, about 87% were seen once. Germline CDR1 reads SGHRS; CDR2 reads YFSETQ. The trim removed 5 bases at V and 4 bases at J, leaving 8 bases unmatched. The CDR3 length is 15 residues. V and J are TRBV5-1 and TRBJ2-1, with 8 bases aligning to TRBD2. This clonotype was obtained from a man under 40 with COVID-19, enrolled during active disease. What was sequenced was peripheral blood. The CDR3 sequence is CASRPQAGAYNEQFF. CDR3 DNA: TGCGCCAGCAGACCGCAAGCGGGGGCATACAATGAGCAGTTCTTC.